A selection of T cell receptor beta chains follows, all from one sample in a study of neoadjuvant anti-PD-1 for oral cavity cancer. TCRdb's copy holds only in-frame clones and misses some; the assay was immunoSEQ multiplex PCR. The sample has 4,000 to 6,000 clones, about three fifths seen once. The sequenced sample was tumor tissue, obtained before nivolumab (anti-PD-1) treatment. These receptors came from a person aged 35 to 85 with oral cavity squamous cell carcinoma. CDR3s leave out the opening cysteine and the closing phenylalanine or tryptophan.

TRBJ1-1	TRBV19	ASSITGVGNTEAF
TRBJ1-6	TRBV6-1	ASSEFPSSPLH
TRBJ2-7	TRBV18	ASSPNSGYEQY
TRBJ1-3	TRBV10-3	AISEQPGSGNTIY
TRBJ1-3	TRBV11-2	ASSSQGSYGNTIY
TRBJ1-2	TRBV5-1	ASSLIPGQTYGYT
TRBJ1-5	TRBV27	ATGGGGLSNQPQH
TRBJ2-1	TRBV7-9	ASSRQGARGRYNEQF
TRBJ2-7	TRBV7-8	ASSFGTGTYYEQY
TRBJ1-2	TRBV5-4	ASSLAGQGAKGYT
TRBJ1-3	TRBV5-4	ASSLGGGYSGNTIY
TRBJ1-2	TRBV4-2	ASSQEGRTAYGYT
TRBJ1-1	TRBV10-2	ASSDGGAVEKGAEAF
TRBJ2-7	TRBV4-1	ASSQETSGSSYEQY
TRBJ1-5	TRBV6-1	ASSEEGPPQPQH
TRBJ1-2	TRBV9	ASSVAGGSYGYT
TRBJ1-1	TRBV19	AVGPGTEAF
TRBJ2-6	TRBV18	ASSQLTGADSGANVLT
TRBJ1-1	TRBV7-2	ASSLDIRVGDTEAF
TRBJ1-4	TRBV15	ATSRGDRTGGGEKLF
TRBJ1-1	TRBV25-1	ASSVRNTEAF
TRBJ2-3	TRBV10-1	ASSGSGRDTQY
TRBJ2-6	TRBV6-1	ASSESDSSGANVLT
TRBJ1-6	TRBV7-8	ASSPIGPGALH
TRBJ1-1	TRBV30	AWSVSGTAVAF
TRBJ1-3	TRBV2	ASRGRSGNTIY
TRBJ2-1	TRBV5-1	ASSLASGPSYNEQF
TRBJ1-6	TRBV5-1	ASSLAGSYSPLH
TRBJ2-7	TRBV6-1	ASSEVGVY
TRBJ1-4	TRBV5-1	ASSLRVGATNEKLF
TRBJ2-7	TRBV6-5	ASSPDRGLYYEQY
TRBJ2-5	TRBV5-1	ASTGTGDKETQY
TRBJ1-5	TRBV19	ASRSLAADQPQH
TRBJ1-3	TRBV28	ASRSSGNTIY
TRBJ2-7	TRBV6-1	ASSETGVYEQY
TRBJ2-3	TRBV4-1	ASSQLLGNTQY
TRBJ1-1	TRBV7-9	ASSPKVNRKNTEAF
TRBJ1-1	TRBV20-1	SARDEAF
TRBJ2-7	TRBV5-6	ASSLDGQGSYEQY
TRBJ2-6	TRBV5-1	ASSEEAGANVLT
TRBJ1-2	TRBV29-1	SVGGFDGYT
TRBJ1-1	TRBV27	ASSFLGRDTEAF
TRBJ1-1	TRBV30	AWSVKQINTEAF
TRBJ2-7	TRBV19	ASTRGDRTHEQY
TRBJ1-4	TRBV28	ASSSSGGREKLF
TRBJ1-5	TRBV4-1	ASSQEGGNNQPQH
TRBJ1-2	TRBV6-5	ASTGQGGAYGYT
TRBJ2-7	TRBV27	ASSFQRSSEQY
TRBJ2-3	TRBV9	ASSVASGTDTQY
TRBJ2-7	TRBV6-4	ASPYEQY
TRBJ2-7	TRBV13	ASSSGTLSYEQY
TRBJ1-3	TRBV6-4	AGVDRESGNTIY
TRBJ2-1	TRBV7-9	ASSLWPSGSNEQF
TRBJ2-7	TRBV30	AWARDSRFSEQY
TRBJ2-6	TRBV19	ASSHLGTSSSGANVLT
TRBJ2-1	TRBV6-4	ASSDSLAGFDEQF
TRBJ2-7	TRBV2	ASGVSSYEQY
TRBJ1-5	TRBV19	ASSEQGAQPQH